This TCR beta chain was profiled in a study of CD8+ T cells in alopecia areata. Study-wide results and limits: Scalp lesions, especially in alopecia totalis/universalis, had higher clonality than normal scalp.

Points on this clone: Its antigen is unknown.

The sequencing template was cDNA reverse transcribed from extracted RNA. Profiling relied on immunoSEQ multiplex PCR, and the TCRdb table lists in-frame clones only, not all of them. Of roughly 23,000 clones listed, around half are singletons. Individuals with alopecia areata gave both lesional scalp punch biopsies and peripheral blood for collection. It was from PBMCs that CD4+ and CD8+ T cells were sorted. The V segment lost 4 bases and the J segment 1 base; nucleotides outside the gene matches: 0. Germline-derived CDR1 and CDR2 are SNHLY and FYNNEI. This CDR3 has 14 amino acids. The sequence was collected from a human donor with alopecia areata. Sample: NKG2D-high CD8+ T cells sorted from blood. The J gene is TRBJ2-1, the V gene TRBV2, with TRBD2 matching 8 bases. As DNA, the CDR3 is TGTGCCAGCAGTGGCGGGAGGTCCTACAATGAGCAGTTCTTC. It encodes CASSGGRSYNEQFF. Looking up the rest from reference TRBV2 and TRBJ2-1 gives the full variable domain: EPEVTQTPSHQVTQMGQEVILRCVPISNHLYFYWYRQILGQKVEFLVSFYNNEISEKSEIFDDQFSVERPDGSNFTLKIRSTKLEDSAMYFCASSGGRSYNEQFFGPGTRLTVL.